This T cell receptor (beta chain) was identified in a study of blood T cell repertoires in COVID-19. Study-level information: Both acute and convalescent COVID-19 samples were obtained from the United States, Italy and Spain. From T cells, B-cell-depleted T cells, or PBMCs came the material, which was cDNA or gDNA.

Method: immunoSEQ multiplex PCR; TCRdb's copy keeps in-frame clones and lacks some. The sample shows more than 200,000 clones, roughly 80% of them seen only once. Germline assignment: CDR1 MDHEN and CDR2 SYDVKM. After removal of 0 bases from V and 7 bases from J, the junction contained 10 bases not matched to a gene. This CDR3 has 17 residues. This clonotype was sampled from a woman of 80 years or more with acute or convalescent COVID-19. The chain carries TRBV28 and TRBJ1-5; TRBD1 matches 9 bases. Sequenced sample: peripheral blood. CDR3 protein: CASSLWPLQGAEQPQHF. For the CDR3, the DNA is TGTGCCAGCAGTTTATGGCCCTTACAGGGGGCGGAACAGCCCCAGCATTTT. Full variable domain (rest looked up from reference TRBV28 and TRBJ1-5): DVKVTQSSRYLVKRTGEKVFLECVQDMDHENMFWYRQDPGLGLRLIYFSYDVKMKEKGDIPEGYSVSREKKERFSLILESASTNQTSMYLCASSLWPLQGAEQPQHFGDGTRLSIL.